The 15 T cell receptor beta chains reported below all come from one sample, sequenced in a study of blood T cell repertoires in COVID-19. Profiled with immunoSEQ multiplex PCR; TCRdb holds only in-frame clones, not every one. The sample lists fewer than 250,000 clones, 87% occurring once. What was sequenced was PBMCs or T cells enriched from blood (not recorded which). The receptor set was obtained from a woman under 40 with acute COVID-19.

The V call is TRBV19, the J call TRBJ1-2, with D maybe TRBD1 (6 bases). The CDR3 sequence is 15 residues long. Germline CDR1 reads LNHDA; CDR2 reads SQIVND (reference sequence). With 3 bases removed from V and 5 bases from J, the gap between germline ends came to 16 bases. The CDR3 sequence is CASSIVRQEKYGYTF. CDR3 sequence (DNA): TGTGCCAGTAGTATTGTGAGACAGGAGAAATATGGCTACACCTTC.

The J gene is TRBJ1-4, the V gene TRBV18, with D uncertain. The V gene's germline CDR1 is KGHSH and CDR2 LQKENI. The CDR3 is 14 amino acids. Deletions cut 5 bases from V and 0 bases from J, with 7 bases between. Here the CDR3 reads CASSSGATNEKLFF. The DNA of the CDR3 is TGTGCCAGCTCATCAGGTGCAACTAATGAAAAACTGTTTTTT.

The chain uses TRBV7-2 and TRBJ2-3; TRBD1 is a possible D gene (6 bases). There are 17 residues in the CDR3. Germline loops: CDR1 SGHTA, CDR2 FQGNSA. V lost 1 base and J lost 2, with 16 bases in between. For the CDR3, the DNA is TGTGCCAGCAGCTTAGTCTCAGGGGTAGAATACACAGATACGCAGTATTTT. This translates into CASSLVSGVEYTDTQYF.

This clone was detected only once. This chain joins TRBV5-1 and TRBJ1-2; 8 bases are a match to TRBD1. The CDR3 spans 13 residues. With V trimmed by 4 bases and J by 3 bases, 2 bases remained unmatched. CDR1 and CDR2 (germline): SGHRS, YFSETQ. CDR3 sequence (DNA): TGCGCCAGCAGCGTGACAGGGGACTATGGCTACACCTTC. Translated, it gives CASSVTGDYGYTF.

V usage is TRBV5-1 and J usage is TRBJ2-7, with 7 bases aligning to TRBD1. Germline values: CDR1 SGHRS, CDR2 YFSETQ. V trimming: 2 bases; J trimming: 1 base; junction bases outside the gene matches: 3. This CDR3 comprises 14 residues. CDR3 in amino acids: CASSFQGQSYEQYF. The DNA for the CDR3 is TGCGCCAGCAGCTTCCAGGGACAGTCCTACGAGCAGTACTTC.

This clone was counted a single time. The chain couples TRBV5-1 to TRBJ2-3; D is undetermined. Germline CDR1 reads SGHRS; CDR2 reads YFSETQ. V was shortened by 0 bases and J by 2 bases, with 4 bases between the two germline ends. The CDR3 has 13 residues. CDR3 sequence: CASSLGYTDTQYF. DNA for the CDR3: TGCGCCAGCAGCTTGGGCTACACAGATACGCAGTATTTT.

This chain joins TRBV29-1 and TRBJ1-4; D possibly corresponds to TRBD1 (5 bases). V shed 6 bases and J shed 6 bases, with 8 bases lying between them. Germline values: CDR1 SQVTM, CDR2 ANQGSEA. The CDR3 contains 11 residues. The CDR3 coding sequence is TGCAGCGTAGGGACTGATGAAAAACTGTTTTTT. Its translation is CSVGTDEKLFF. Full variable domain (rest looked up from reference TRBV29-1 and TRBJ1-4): SAVISQKPSRDICQRGTSLTIQCQVDSQVTMMFWYRQQPGQSLTLIATANQGSEATYESGFVIDKFPISRPNLTFSTLTVSNMSPEDSSIYLCSVGTDEKLFFGSGTQLSVL.

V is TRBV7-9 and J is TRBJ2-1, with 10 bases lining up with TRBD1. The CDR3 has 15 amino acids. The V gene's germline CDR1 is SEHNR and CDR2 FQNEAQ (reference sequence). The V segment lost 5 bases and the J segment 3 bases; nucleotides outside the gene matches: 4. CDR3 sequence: CASSRRDRGYNEQFF. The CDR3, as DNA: TGTGCCAGCAGCCGACGGGACAGGGGCTACAATGAGCAGTTCTTC.

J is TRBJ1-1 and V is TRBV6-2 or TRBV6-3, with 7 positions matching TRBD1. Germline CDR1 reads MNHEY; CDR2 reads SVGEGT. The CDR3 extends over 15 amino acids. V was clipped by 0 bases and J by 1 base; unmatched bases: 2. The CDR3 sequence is CASSYSRDRNTEAFF. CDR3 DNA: TGTGCCAGCAGTTACTCGCGGGACAGGAACACTGAAGCTTTCTTT.

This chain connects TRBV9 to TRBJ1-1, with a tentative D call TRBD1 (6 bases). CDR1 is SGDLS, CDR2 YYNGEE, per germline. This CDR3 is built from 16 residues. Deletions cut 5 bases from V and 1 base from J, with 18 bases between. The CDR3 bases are TGTGCCAGCAGTCATCCTGAGGGGGATCCGAACACTGAAGCTTTCTTT. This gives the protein CASSHPEGDPNTEAFF.

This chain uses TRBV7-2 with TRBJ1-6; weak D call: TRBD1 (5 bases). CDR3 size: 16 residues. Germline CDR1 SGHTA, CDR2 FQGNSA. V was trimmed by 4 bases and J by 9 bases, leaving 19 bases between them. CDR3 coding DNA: TGTGCCAGCAGCTCCTCTAAGGGGCTTCATAGTTCACCCCTCCACTTT. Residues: CASSSSKGLHSSPLHF. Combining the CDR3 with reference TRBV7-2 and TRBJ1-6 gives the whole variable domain GAGVSQSPSNKVTEKGKDVELRCDPISGHTALYWYRQSLGQGLEFLIYFQGNSAPDKSGLPSDRFSAERTGGSVSTLTIQRTQQEDSAVYLCASSSSKGLHSSPLHFGNGTRLTVT.

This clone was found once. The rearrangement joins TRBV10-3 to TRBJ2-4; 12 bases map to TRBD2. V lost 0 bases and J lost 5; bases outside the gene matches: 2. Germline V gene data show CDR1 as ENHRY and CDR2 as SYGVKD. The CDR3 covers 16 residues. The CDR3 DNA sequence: TGTGCCATCAGTGAGTCTCGGACTAGCGGGGAAAACATTCAGTACTTC. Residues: CAISESRTSGENIQYF.

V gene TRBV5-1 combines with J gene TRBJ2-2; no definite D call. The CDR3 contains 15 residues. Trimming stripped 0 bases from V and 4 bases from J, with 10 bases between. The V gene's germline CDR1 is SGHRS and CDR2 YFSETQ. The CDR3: CASSLEGDTTGELFF. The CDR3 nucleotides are TGCGCCAGCAGCTTGGAAGGTGACACCACCGGGGAGCTGTTTTTT. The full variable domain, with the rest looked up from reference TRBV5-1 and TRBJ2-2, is KAGVTQTPRYLIKTRGQQVTLSCSPISGHRSVSWYQQTPGQGLQFLFEYFSETQRNKGNFPGRFSGRQFSNSRSEMNVSTLELGDSALYLCASSLEGDTTGELFFGEGSRLTVL.

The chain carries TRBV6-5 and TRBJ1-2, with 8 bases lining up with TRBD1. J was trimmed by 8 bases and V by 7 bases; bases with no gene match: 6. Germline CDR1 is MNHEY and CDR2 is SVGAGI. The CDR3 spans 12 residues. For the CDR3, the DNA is TGTGCCAGCACCGAGACAGGGGTCGGCTACACCTTC. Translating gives CASTETGVGYTF.

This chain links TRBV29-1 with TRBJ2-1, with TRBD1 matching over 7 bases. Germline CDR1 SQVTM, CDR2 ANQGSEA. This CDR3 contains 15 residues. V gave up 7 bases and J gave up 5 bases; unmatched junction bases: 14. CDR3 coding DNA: TGCAGCGCTGGTGGGACAGTAGTATCTAACAATGAGCAGTTCTTC. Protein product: CSAGGTVVSNNEQFF.